A single count supports the clone carrying this T cell receptor beta chain. Sequencing was performed with immunoSEQ multiplex PCR; in TCRdb, only in-frame clones are kept and a portion is missing. Among about 120,000 clones listed, 90% were seen once. The entry originates in a study of blood T cell repertoires in COVID-19. The CDR3 contains 13 residues. V was pared by 0 bases and J by 11 bases, with 16 bases between. The germline gives CDR1 GTSNPN, CDR2 SVGIG (reference sequence). V gene TRBV30 combines with J gene TRBJ1-1; a weak D match, TRBD1 (5 bases). The specimen was peripheral blood. This clonotype was sampled from a man aged 50-59 years with active COVID-19. The CDR3 sequence is CAWSVGPGLGAFF. DNA of the CDR3: TGTGCCTGGAGTGTGGGGCCCGGCCTCGGGGCTTTCTTT.